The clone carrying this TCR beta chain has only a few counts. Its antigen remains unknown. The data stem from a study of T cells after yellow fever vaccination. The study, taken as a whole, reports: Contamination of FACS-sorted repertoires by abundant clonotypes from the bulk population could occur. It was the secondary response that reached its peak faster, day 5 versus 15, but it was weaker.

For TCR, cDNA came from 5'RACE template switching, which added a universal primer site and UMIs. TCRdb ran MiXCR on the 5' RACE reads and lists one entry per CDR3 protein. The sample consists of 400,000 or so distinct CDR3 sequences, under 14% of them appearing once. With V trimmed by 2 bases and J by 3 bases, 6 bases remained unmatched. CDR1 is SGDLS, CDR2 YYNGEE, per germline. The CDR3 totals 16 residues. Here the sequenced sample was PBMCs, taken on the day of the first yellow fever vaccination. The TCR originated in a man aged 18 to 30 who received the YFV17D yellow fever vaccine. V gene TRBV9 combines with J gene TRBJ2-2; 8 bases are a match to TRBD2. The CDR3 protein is CASSVTGGHHTGELFF. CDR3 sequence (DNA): TGTGCCAGCAGCGTGACGGGGGGGCATCACACCGGGGAGCTGTTTTTT.